These 27 T cell receptor beta chains were sequenced from one sample in a study of blood T cells in healthy people across ages. A second PCR, run for about 7 to 11 cycles, used a sample-barcoded 5' primer plus a J-beta primer mix. TCRdb re-derived calls from the 5' RACE reads in MiXCR, one entry per CDR3 protein. The table has 600,000 or so distinct CDR3 sequences, under 25% seen once. The sample consisted of blood. The receptors were gathered from a man aged 65 to 85 in good health.

The J gene is TRBJ1-1, the V gene TRBV20-1; D perhaps matches TRBD1 (6 bases). V was shortened by 1 base and J by 3 bases, with 15 bases between the two germline ends. CDR3 length equals 15 residues. Germline CDR1 is DFQATT and CDR2 is SNEGSKA (reference sequence). CDR3 loop: CSARAGRGAYTEAFF. For the CDR3, the DNA is TGCAGTGCTAGAGCCGGTCGGGGGGCCTACACTGAAGCTTTCTTT.

The chain combines TRBV29-1 with TRBJ2-4, with TRBD1 matching 7 bases. CDR1 is SQVTM and CDR2 is ANQGSEA in the germline V gene. Trimming cost V 5 bases and J 9 bases; bases outside gene matches: 4. The CDR3 is 11 amino acids. The CDR3 region has the DNA TGCAGCGTTCAGACAGGGCCCATTCAGTACTTC. It encodes CSVQTGPIQYF.

The CDR3 sequence is CASSALDISYEQYF. The CDR3 region has the DNA TGTGCCAGCAGCGCCTTAGACATATCCTACGAGCAGTACTTC. The rearrangement joins TRBV9 to TRBJ2-7; D is unresolved. CDR3 size: 14 residues. The germline gives CDR1 SGDLS, CDR2 YYNGEE. The V and J ends lost 3 bases and 1 base respectively, with 11 bases between them.

This clonotype was picked up a small number of times. The chain combines TRBV5-1 with TRBJ2-7; maybe TRBD1 (6 bases). The CDR3 runs 14 residues. V gave up 5 bases and J gave up 2 bases, with 14 bases separating them. Germline V gene data show CDR1 as SGHRS and CDR2 as YFSETQ. In DNA form, the CDR3 reads TGCGCCAGCAGTCGACAGGCCGGAACCTACGAGCAGTACTTC. Encoded protein: CASSRQAGTYEQYF.

In this sample, this clonotype turned up a few times. The V gene is TRBV5-1, the J gene TRBJ2-2; 14 positions agree with TRBD2. The CDR3 extends over 19 amino acids. Trimming removed 2 bases from V and 9 bases from J; junction bases left unmatched: 15. Germline lookup yields CDR1 SGHRS and CDR2 YFSETQ. The CDR3 loop reads CASSLRGTSGSSPPRELFF. The CDR3 DNA follows: TGCGCCAGCAGCTTACGTGGGACTAGCGGGAGCAGTCCCCCCCGGGAGCTGTTTTTT.

This clonotype was recorded a few times. One junction end does not reproduce the germline sequence, and a read error may be involved. This sequence joins TRBV7-7 and TRBJ2-5, with a weak D call TRBD1 (5 bases). The CDR3 is made up of 15 amino acids. Germline CDR1 is SSHAT and CDR2 is FNYEAQ (reference sequence). CDR3 residues: CASSLAGHPQETQYF. The CDR3 DNA sequence: TGTGCTAGCAGCTTAGCAGGACACCCCCAAGAGACCCAGTACTTC.

The sample holds a few counts of this clonotype. The CDR3 DNA follows: TGCAGCGTCCGTTATCAAGGGCAGCCCCAGCATTTT. Encoded protein: CSVRYQGQPQHF. The chain recombines TRBV29-1 with TRBJ1-5; D is undetermined. CDR1 is SQVTM and CDR2 is ANQGSEA in the germline V gene. V was cut by 6 bases and J by 7 bases, with 13 bases left in between. The CDR3 totals 12 residues.

This chain links TRBV12-3 or TRBV12-4 with TRBJ1-5; D remains ambiguous. CDR3 size: 13 residues. V was clipped by 0 bases and J by 7 bases, with 7 bases between them. In nucleotides, the CDR3 is TGTGCCAGCAGTTTAGCGATAGGCCAGCCCCAGCATTTT. Amino acid sequence: CASSLAIGQPQHF.

The chain has TRBV6-2 or TRBV6-3 and TRBJ2-7; 10 positions agree with TRBD1. This CDR3 contains 18 residues. Germline V gene sequence: CDR1 MNHEY, CDR2 SVGEGT. J lost 3 bases, V lost 5 bases, and 16 bases had no gene match. As DNA, the CDR3 is TGTGCCAGCAGTCGCATTGGACAGGGGGACGGCCGGGTCTACGAGCAGTACTTC. It encodes CASSRIGQGDGRVYEQYF.

The genes are TRBV10-3 and TRBJ2-3, with D perhaps matching TRBD2 (6 bases). CDR3 size: 14 residues. From germline, CDR1 is ENHRY and CDR2 SYGVKD. Trimming removed 6 bases from V and 5 bases from J, with 15 bases in between. The CDR3 sequence is CAIRDSQGGDTQYF. The CDR3 DNA reads as TGTGCCATCAGAGATAGCCAGGGAGGAGATACGCAGTATTTT.

This clonotype was counted ten times or more. The V call is TRBV7-2, the J call TRBJ1-3, with a tentative D call TRBD1 (6 bases). This CDR3 is 15 amino acids long. Trimming left V 2 bases short and J 4 bases short, with 12 bases between. From germline, CDR1 is SGHTA and CDR2 FQGNSA. Here the CDR3 reads CASSLSQGTGNTIYF. CDR3 bases: TGTGCCAGCAGCTTAAGTCAGGGGACCGGAAACACCATATATTTT.

This clonotype was detected only a few times. The chain has TRBV5-1 and TRBJ1-2; 7 positions agree with TRBD1. The CDR3 totals 14 residues. Germline V gene lookup returns CDR1 SGHRS and CDR2 YFSETQ. The V and J ends lost 4 bases and 8 bases, in that order; junction bases with no gene match: 11. The CDR3 coding sequence is TGCGCCAGCAGCCCTGAGGGGGCTACCGGCGGCTACACCTTC. It encodes CASSPEGATGGYTF.

The chain links TRBV5-1 to TRBJ2-2, with D unclear. Trimming took off 0 bases at V and 0 bases at J, with 6 bases between the two ends. The germline gives CDR1 SGHRS, CDR2 YFSETQ. The CDR3 loop spans 15 amino acids. CDR3 DNA: TGCGCCAGCAGCTTGGGCTGGGCGAACACCGGGGAGCTGTTTTTT. The encoded protein is CASSLGWANTGELFF.

This clonotype was detected only a few times. The chain recombines TRBV7-2 with TRBJ2-7, with TRBD2 matching 12 bases. The CDR3 consists of 16 residues. With V trimmed by 6 bases and J by 4 bases, 10 bases remained unmatched. From germline, CDR1 is SGHTA and CDR2 FQGNSA. CDR3 sequence: CASSPPTSGSFYEQYF. CDR3 sequence (DNA): TGTGCCAGCAGTCCGCCGACTAGCGGGAGTTTTTACGAGCAGTACTTC.

The sample holds many counts of this clonotype. J is TRBJ2-2 and V is TRBV9, with D hard to call. Germline loops: CDR1 SGDLS, CDR2 YYNGEE. V lost 2 bases and J lost 0, with 5 bases in between. The CDR3 consists of 14 residues. The DNA of the CDR3 is TGTGCCAGCAGCGTTGGTACGAACACCGGGGAGCTGTTTTTT. Protein: CASSVGTNTGELFF. Together with reference TRBV9 and TRBJ2-2, the CDR3 gives the full variable domain: DSGVTQTPKHLITATGQRVTLRCSPRSGDLSVYWYQQSLDQGLQFLIQYYNGEERAKGNILERFSAQQFPDLHSELNLSSLELGDSALYFCASSVGTNTGELFFGEGSRLTVL.

This clonotype appeared a few times. V gene TRBV28 combines with J gene TRBJ1-2, with D unclear. With 2 bases removed from V and 4 bases from J, the gap between germline ends came to 11 bases. The CDR3 runs to 14 residues. The germline V gene has CDR1 MDHEN and CDR2 SYDVKM. The DNA of the CDR3 is TGTGCCAGCAGTTTAGGAGGCAGTATCTATGGCTACACCTTC. Translating gives CASSLGGSIYGYTF.

About this clonotype itself: Given a much more abundant clone one base away, this may be a read error. V and J are TRBV28 and TRBJ2-5; D is perhaps TRBD1 (6 bases). The length of the CDR3 is 13 residues. V dropped 7 bases and J dropped 0 bases, with 9 bases sitting between them. Germline-derived CDR1 and CDR2 are MDHEN and SYDVKM. CDR3 in amino acids: CASTRTDQETQYF. The CDR3 nucleotides are TGTGCCAGCACTCGGACAGACCAAGAGACCCAGTACTTC. The variable domain in full, completed from reference TRBV28 and TRBJ2-5, reads DVKVTQSSRYLVKRTGEKVFLECVQDMDHENMFWYRQDPGLGLRLIYFSYDVKMKEKGDIPEGYSVSREKKERFSLILESASTNQTSMYLCASTRTDQETQYFGPGTRLLVL.

This clonotype was seen a handful of times. The chain joins TRBV7-9 to TRBJ1-2, with 8 bases aligning to TRBD1. Trimming cost V 8 bases and J 6 bases; bases outside gene matches: 5. CDR1 and CDR2 (germline): SEHNR, FQNEAQ (reference sequence). CDR3 length equals 12 residues. CDR3 bases: TGTGCCAGCGGACAGGGAGAGCATGGCTACACCTTC. Its protein is CASGQGEHGYTF.

The chain joins TRBV4-1 to TRBJ2-4, with D perhaps TRBD2 (5 bases). V lost 0 bases, J lost 4 bases, and 13 bases lay in between. The CDR3 loop spans 16 amino acids. The germline V gene encodes CDR1 MGHRA and CDR2 YSYEKL. CDR3 coding DNA: TGCGCCAGCAGCCAAGAAGGCGGGCAGGCTAAAAACATTCAGTACTTC. This translates into CASSQEGGQAKNIQYF.

This clonotype occurred a few times. The chain combines TRBV12-3 or TRBV12-4 with TRBJ2-7; 7 nucleotides match TRBD1. Trimming removed 6 bases from V and 2 bases from J; junction bases left unmatched: 7. This CDR3 region has 14 residues. The DNA of the CDR3 is TGTGCCAGCAGCCCACAGGGGAATACCTACGAGCAGTACTTC. Amino acids: CASSPQGNTYEQYF.

CDR3: CASSLEYWETQYF. For the CDR3, the DNA is TGTGCCAGCAGCTTAGAATATTGGGAGACCCAGTACTTC. The chain recombines TRBV7-9 with TRBJ2-5; D unclear. Per the germline V gene, CDR1 is SEHNR and CDR2 is FQNEAQ (reference sequence). The length of the CDR3 is 13 residues. Trimming stripped 1 base from V and 5 bases from J, with 8 bases between.

This clonotype appeared once. The chain joins TRBV10-3 to TRBJ2-7; the match to TRBD1 covers 10 bases. Trimming cost V 7 bases and J 2 bases; bases outside gene matches: 2. This CDR3 has 13 residues. Looked up from germline, CDR1 is ENHRY and CDR2 is SYGVKD. The DNA of the CDR3 is TGTGCCATCAATGGACAGGGGGCCTACGAGCAGTACTTC. Amino acid sequence: CAINGQGAYEQYF.

This clonotype came up a few times. The rearrangement joins TRBV7-2 to TRBJ1-1, with TRBD1 matching 7 bases. Germline V gene data show CDR1 as SGHTA and CDR2 as FQGNSA. The CDR3 length is 13 residues. V was clipped by 3 bases and J by 12 bases; unmatched bases: 10. The CDR3 DNA is TGTGCCAGCAGCTTCCCGACAGGGAGGATGACTTTCTTT. Translating gives CASSFPTGRMTFF.

The V call is TRBV29-1, the J call TRBJ2-3; 12 bases are shared with TRBD2. Trimming removed 0 bases from V and 1 base from J; junction bases left unmatched: 5. The CDR3 loop spans 17 amino acids. The germline gives CDR1 SQVTM, CDR2 ANQGSEA. The chain's CDR3 is CSVEDPGLAGRTDTQYF. The CDR3 DNA reads TGCAGCGTTGAAGACCCGGGACTAGCGGGCCGCACAGATACGCAGTATTTT.

This clonotype was counted a few times. The chain carries TRBV7-8 and TRBJ2-1; 9 nucleotides align to TRBD2. Judging by the DNA end, TRBJ2-7 fits better; the J call may be wrong. Germline CDR1 is SGHVS and CDR2 is FQNEAQ. CDR3 size: 13 residues. CDR3: CASSLLAGNEQYF. CDR3 DNA sequence: TGTGCCAGCAGCTTACTAGCGGGAAACGAGCAGTACTTC.

This clonotype was recorded a few times. V usage is TRBV12-3 or TRBV12-4 and J usage is TRBJ2-2, with D possibly being TRBD1 (6 bases). The CDR3 has 15 amino acids. V gave up 6 bases and J gave up 7 bases, with 18 bases separating them. CDR3 in DNA: TGTGCCAGCAGCCCAACTCAGGGGACGAACGGGGAGCTGTTTTTT. It yields the protein CASSPTQGTNGELFF.

This clonotype was detected only a few times. The chain couples TRBV9 to TRBJ2-7; D perhaps matches TRBD1 (6 bases). CDR1 is SGDLS, CDR2 YYNGEE, per germline. Trimming took off 4 bases at V and 0 bases at J, with 11 bases between the two ends. The CDR3 runs 14 residues. CDR3 DNA sequence: TGTGCCAGCAGCCCTCAGGGGAACTCCTACGAGCAGTACTTC. Translation: CASSPQGNSYEQYF.